This record looks at one T cell receptor (beta chain) sequence and its context. This CDR3 spans 15 amino acids. This specimen comes from a study of blood T cell repertoires in COVID-19. About the study: The origin of the acute and convalescent COVID-19 samples was the United States, Italy and Spain. T cells, B-cell-depleted T cells, or PBMCs supplied cDNA or gDNA.

In the authors' workflow: Reference gene primer amplification in the assay estimated nucleated cell counts. Using immunoSEQ multiplex PCR, the repertoire was profiled, and TCRdb retains in-frame clones only, with some absent. V, J and clone size are taken as reported in that table, and D and trimming were inferred from the DNA itself. The sample has 55,000 to 90,000 clones, 70% to 90% seen once. The sequence derives from a human donor in a cohort sampled during active COVID-19. V and J are TRBV21-1 and TRBJ1-2. TRBV21-1 is an annotated pseudogene. The source material was peripheral blood. In DNA, the CDR3 is TGTGCCAGCAGCAAAGTGGAGGGGCCAGAGCTTATCGGAGCCTTC. Translated: CASSKVEGPELIGAF.